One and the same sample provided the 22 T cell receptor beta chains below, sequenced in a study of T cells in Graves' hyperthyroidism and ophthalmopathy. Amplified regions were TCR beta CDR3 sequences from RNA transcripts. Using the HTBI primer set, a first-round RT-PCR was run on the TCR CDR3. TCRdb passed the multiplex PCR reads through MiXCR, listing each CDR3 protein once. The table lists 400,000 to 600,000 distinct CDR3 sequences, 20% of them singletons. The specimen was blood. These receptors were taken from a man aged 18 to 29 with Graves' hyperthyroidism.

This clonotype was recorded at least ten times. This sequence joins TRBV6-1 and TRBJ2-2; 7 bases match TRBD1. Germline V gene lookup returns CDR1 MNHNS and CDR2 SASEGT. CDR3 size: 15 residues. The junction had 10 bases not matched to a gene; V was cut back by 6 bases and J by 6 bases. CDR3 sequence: CASRWDSPQPGELFF. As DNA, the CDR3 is TGTGCCAGCAGATGGGACAGCCCTCAACCCGGGGAGCTGTTTTTT.

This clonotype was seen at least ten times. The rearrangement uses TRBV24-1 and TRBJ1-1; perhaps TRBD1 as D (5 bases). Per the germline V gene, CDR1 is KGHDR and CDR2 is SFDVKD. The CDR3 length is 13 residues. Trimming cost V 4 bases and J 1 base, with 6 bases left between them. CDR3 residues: CATSDGGNTEAFF. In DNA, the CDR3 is TGTGCCACCAGTGACGGGGGGAACACTGAAGCTTTCTTT.

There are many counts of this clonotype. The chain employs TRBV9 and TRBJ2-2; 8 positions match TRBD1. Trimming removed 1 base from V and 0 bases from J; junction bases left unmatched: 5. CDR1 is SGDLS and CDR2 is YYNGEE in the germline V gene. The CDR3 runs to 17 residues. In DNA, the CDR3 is TGTGCCAGCAGCGTACCCTGGGACAGGCCGAACACCGGGGAGCTGTTTTTT. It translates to CASSVPWDRPNTGELFF.

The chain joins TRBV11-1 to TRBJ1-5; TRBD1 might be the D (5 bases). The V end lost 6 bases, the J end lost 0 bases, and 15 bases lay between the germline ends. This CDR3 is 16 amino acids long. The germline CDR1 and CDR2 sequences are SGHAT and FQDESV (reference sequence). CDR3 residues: CASSGGGSNSNQPQHF. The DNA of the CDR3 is TGTGCCAGCAGTGGGGGAGGGAGTAATAGCAATCAGCCCCAGCATTTT.

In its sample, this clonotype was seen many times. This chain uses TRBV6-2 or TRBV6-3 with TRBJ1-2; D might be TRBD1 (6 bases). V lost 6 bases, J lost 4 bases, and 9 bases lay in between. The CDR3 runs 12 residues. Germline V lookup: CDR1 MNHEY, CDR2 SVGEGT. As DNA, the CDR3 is TGTGCCAGCAGCAGGGGCGGCTATGGCTACACCTTC. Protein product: CASSRGGYGYTF.

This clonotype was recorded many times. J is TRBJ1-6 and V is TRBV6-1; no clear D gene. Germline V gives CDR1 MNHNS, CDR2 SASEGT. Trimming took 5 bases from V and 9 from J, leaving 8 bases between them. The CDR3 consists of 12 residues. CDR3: CASSFQFSPLHF. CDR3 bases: TGTGCCAGCAGTTTTCAGTTTTCACCCCTCCACTTT.

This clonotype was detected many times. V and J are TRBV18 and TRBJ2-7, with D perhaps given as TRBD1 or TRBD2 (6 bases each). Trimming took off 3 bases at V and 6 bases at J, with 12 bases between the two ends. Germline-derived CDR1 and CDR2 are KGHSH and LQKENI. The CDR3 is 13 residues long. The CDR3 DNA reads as TGTGCCAGCTCACCTCCGGGGGCAGTCGAGCAGTACTTC. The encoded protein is CASSPPGAVEQYF.

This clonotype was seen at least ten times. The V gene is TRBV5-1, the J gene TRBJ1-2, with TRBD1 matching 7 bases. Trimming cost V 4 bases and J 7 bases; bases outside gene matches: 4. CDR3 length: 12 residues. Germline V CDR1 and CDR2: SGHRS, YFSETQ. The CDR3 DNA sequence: TGCGCCAGCAGCCGGGGGGACAGTGGCTACACCTTC. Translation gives CASSRGDSGYTF.

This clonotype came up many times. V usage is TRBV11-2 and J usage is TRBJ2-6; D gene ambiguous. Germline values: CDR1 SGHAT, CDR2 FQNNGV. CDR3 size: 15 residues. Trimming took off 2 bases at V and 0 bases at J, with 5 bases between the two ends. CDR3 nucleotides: TGTGCCAGCAGCTTAATGGTCTCTGGGGCCAACGTCCTGACTTTC. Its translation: CASSLMVSGANVLTF.

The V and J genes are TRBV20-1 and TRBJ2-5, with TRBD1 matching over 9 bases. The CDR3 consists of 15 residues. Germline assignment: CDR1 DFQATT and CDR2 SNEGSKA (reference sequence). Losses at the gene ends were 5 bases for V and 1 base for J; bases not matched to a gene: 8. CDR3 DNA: TGCAGTGCTGGGACAGGGACGGACGCCCAAGAGACCCAGTACTTC. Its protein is CSAGTGTDAQETQYF.

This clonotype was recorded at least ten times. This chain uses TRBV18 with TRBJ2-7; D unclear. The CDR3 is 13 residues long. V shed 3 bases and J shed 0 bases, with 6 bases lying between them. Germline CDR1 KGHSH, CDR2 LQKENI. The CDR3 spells CASSPLSSYEQYF. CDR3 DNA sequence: TGTGCCAGCTCACCCTTGAGCTCCTACGAGCAGTACTTC. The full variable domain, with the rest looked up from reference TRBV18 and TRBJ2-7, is NAGVMQNPRHLVRRRGQEARLRCSPMKGHSHVYWYRQLPEEGLKFMVYLQKENIIDESGMPKERFSAEFPKEGPSILRIQQVVRGDSAAYFCASSPLSSYEQYFGPGTRLTVT.

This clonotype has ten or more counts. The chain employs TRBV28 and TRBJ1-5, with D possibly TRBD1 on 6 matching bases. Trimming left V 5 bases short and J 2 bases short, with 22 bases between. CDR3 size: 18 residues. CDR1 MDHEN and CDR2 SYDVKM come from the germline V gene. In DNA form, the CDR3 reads TGTGCCAGCAGTAGCCAGACAGGAGGTTTGAGGGGCAATCAGCCCCAGCATTTT. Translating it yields CASSSQTGGLRGNQPQHF.

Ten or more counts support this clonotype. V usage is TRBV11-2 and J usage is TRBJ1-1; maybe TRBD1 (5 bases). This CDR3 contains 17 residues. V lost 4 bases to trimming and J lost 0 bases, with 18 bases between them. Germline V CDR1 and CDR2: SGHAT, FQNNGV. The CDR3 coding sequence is TGTGCCAGCAGCTCGGCGAGGGACGGAATCATGAACACTGAAGCTTTCTTT. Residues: CASSSARDGIMNTEAFF.

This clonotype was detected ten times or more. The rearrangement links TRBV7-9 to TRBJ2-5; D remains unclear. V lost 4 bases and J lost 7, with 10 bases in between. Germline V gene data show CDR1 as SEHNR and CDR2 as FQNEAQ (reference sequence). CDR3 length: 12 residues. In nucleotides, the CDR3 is TGTGCCAGCAGCTCGCCTTGGGGGACCCAGTACTTC. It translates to CASSSPWGTQYF.

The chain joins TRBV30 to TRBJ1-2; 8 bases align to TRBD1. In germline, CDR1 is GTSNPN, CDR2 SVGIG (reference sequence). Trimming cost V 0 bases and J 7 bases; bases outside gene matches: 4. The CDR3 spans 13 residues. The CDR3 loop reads CAWSVGTGSGYTF. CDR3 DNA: TGTGCCTGGAGTGTGGGGACAGGATCTGGCTACACCTTC.

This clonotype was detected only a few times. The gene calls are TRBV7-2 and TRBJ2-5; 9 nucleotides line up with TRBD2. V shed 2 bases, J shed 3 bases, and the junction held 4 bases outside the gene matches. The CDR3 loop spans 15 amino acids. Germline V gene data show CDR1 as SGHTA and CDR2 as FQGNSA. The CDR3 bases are TGTGCCAGCAGCTTACCTAGCGGGGCAAAAGAGACCCAGTACTTC. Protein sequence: CASSLPSGAKETQYF.

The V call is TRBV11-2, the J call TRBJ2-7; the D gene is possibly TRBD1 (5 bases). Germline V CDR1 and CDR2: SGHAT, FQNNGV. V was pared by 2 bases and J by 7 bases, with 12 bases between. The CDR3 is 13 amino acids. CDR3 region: CASSLSQAREQYF. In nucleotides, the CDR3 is TGTGCCAGCAGCTTATCACAGGCTAGGGAGCAGTACTTC.

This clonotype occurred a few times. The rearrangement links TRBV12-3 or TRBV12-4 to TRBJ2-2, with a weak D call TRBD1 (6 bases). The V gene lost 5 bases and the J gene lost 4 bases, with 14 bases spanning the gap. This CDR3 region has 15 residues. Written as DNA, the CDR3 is TGTGCCAGCAGTACAGGGTTACGAGGCACCGGGGAGCTGTTTTTT. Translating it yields CASSTGLRGTGELFF.

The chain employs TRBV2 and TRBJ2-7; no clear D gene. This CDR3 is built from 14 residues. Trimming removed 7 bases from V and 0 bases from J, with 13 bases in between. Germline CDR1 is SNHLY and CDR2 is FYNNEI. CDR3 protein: CASKILESSYEQYF. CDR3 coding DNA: TGTGCCAGCAAAATCTTGGAGAGCTCCTACGAGCAGTACTTC.

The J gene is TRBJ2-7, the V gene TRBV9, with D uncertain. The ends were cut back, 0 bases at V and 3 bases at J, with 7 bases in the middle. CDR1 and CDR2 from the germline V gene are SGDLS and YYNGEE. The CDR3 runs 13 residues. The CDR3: CASSVAMGYEQYF. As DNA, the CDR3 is TGTGCCAGCAGCGTAGCGATGGGCTACGAGCAGTACTTC.

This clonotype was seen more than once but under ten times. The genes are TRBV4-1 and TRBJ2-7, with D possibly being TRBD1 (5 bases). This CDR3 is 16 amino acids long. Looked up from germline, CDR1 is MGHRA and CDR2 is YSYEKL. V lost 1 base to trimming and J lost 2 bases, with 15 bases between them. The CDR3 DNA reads TGCGCCAGCAGCCAAGGAGGCGGTACAGGAGCCTACGAGCAGTACTTC. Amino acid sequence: CASSQGGGTGAYEQYF.

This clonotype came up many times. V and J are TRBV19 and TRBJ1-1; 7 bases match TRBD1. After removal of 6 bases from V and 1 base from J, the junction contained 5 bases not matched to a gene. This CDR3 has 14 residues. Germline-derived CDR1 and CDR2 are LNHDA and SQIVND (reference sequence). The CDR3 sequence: CASRVGQSNTEAFF. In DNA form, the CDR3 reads TGTGCCAGTAGAGTGGGACAGTCGAACACTGAAGCTTTCTTT.